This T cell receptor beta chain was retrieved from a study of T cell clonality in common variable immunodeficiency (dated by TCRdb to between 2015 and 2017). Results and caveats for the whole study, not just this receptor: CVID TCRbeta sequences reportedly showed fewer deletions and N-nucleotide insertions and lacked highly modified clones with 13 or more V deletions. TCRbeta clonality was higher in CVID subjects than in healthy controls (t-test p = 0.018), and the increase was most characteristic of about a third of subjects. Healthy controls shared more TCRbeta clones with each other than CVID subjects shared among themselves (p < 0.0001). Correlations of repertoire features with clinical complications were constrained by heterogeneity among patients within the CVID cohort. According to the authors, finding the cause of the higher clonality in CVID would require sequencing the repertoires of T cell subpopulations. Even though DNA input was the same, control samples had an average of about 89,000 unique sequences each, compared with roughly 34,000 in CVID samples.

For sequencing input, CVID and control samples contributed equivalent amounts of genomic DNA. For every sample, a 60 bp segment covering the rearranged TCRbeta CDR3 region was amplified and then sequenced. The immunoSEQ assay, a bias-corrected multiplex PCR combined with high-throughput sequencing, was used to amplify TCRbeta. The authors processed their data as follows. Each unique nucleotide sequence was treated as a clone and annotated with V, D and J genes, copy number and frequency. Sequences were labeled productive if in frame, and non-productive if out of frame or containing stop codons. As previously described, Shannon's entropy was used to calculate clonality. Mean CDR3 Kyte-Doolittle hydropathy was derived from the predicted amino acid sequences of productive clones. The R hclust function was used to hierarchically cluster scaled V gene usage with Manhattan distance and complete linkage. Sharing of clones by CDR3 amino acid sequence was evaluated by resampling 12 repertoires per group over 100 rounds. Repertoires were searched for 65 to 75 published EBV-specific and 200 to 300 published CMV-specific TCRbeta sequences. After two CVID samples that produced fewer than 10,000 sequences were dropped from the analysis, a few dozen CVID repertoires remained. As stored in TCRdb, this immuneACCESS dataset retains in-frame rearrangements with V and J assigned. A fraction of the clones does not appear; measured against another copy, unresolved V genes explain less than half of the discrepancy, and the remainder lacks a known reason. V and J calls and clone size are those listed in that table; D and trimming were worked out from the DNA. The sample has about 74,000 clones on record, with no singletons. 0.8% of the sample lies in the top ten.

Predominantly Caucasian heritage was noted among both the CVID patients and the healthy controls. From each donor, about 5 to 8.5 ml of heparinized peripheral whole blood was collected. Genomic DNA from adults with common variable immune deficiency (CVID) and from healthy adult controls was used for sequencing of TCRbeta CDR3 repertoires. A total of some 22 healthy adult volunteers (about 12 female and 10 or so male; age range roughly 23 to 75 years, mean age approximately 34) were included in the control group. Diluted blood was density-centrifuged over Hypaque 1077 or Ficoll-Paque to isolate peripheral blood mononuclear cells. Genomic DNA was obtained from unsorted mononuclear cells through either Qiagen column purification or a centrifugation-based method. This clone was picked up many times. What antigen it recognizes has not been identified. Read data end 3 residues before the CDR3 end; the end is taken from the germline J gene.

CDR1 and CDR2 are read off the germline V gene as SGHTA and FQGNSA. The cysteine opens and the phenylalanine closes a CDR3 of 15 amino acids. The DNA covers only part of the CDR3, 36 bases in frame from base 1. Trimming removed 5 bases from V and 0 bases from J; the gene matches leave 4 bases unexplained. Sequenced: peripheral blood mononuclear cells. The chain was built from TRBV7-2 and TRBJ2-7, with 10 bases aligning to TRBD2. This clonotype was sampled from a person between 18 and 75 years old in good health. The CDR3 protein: CASSPGLALSYEQYF. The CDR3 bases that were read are TGTGCCAGCAGCCCGGGACTAGCGCTCTCCTACGAG.